The rows below give T cell receptor beta chains drawn from one sample of a study of technical replicates of blood from four donors. Sequencing was performed with immunoSEQ multiplex PCR; in TCRdb, only in-frame clones are kept and a portion is missing. The sample holds about 66,000 clones, around nine tenths seen once. Sequenced material: PBMCs. These receptor sequences come from a human donor in good health. Some clones in this sample may be carry-over from other donors' samples. Both conserved end residues are part of each CDR3. D genes are given only for firm matches. Size tells how often a clone was seen (once, few, many) or the class of an expanded clone, and some rows leave it out.

V gene	clone size	D gene	CDR3 length	J gene	CDR3 protein	CDR3 DNA
TRBV7-2	NA	NA	13	TRBJ1-3	CASSLVIGDTIYF	TGTGCCAGCAGCTTAGTGATAGGGGACACCATATATTTT
TRBV2	NA	NA	15	TRBJ2-7	CASSAEGGQWYEQYF	TGTGCCAGCAGTGCAGAGGGGGGGCAGTGGTACGAGCAGTACTTC
TRBV7-2	NA	TRBD1	16	TRBJ1-1	CASSLTNRGRNTEAFF	TGTGCCAGCAGCTTGACCAACAGGGGGCGGAACACTGAAGCTTTCTTT
TRBV7-8	NA	NA	14	TRBJ1-5	CASSSDASNQPQHF	TGTGCCAGCAGCTCAGATGCAAGCAATCAGCCCCAGCATTTT
TRBV29-1	NA	TRBD1	13	TRBJ2-2	CSVGQGDAGELFF	TGCAGCGTAGGACAGGGGGATGCCGGGGAGCTGTTTTTT
TRBV5-1	NA	TRBD2	18	TRBJ2-2	CASSMRTSGGTPPGELFF	TGCGCCAGCAGCATGAGGACTAGCGGGGGAACTCCCCCCGGGGAGCTGTTTTTT
TRBV4-2	NA	TRBD1	19	TRBJ1-6	CASSQGPPGTGLSGSPLHF	TGTGCCAGCAGCCAAGGCCCGCCTGGGACAGGGCTAAGTGGGTCACCCCTCCACTTT
TRBV14	few	NA	14	TRBJ1-1	CASRPAGLGTEAFF	TGTGCCAGCAGGCCCGCGGGGCTCGGCACTGAAGCTTTCTTT
TRBV30	few	NA	12	TRBJ1-1	CAWEVTDTEAFF	TGTGCCTGGGAAGTTACGGACACTGAAGCTTTCTTT
TRBV13	NA	NA	16	TRBJ2-6	CASSFRWDSRSNVLTF	TGTGCCAGCAGCTTCCGATGGGACTCTCGGTCCAACGTCCTGACTTTC